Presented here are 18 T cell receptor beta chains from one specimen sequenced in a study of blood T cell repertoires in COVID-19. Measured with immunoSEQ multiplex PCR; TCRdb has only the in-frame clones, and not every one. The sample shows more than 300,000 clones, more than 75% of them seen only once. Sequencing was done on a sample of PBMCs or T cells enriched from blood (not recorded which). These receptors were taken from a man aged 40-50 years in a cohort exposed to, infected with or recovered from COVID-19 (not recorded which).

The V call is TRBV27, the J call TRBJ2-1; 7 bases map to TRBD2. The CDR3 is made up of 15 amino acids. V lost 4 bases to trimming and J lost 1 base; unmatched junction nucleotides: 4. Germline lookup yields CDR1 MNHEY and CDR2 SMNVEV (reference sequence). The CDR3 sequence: CASSSGLPSYNEQFF. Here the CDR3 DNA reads TGTGCCAGCAGTTCGGGACTACCATCCTACAATGAGCAGTTCTTC.

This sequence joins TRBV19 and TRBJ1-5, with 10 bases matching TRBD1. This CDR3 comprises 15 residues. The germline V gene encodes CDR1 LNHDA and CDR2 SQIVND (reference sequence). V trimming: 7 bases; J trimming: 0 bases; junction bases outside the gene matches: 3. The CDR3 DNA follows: TGTGCCAGTACCCGGACAGGGGGTAGCAATCAGCCCCAGCATTTT. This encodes CASTRTGGSNQPQHF.

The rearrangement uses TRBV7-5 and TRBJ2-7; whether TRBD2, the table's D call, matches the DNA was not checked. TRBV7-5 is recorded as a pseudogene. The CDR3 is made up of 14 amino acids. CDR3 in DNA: TGTGTCAGAAGCTTGGGAAGGAGGCCCTACGAGCAGTACTTC. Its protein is CVRSLGRRPYEQYF.

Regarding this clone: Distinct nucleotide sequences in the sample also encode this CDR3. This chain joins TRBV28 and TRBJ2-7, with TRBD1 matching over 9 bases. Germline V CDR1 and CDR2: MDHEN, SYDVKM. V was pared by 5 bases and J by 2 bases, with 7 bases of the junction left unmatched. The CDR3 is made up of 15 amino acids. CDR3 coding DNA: TGTGCCAGCAGTCCACCGGGACAGGGAGCCTACGAGCAGTACTTC. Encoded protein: CASSPPGQGAYEQYF.

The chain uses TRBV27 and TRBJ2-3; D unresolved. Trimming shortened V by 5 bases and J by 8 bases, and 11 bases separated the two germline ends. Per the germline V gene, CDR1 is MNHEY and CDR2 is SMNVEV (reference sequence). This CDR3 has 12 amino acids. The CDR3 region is CASSLNSRTQYF. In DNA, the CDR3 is TGTGCCAGCAGTCTCAACTCCCGTACGCAGTATTTT.

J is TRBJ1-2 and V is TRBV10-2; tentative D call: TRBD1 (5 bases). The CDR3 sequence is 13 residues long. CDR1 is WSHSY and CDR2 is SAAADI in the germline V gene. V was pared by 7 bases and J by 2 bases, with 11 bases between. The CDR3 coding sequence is TGCGCCAGCACCCCGACAGTCAACTATGGCTACACCTTC. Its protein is CASTPTVNYGYTF.

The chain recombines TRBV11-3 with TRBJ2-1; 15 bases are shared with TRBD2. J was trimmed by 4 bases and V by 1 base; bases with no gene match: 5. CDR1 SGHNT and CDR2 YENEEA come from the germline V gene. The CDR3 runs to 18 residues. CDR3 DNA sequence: TGTGCCAGCAGCTTAGGGACTAGCGGGAGGGCGGGTTACAATGAGCAGTTCTTC. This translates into CASSLGTSGRAGYNEQFF.

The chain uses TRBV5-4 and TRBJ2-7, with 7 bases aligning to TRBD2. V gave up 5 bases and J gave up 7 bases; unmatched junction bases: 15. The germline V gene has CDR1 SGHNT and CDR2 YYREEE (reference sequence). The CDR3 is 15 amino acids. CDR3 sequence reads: CASSRSSGEPPEQYF. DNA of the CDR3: TGTGCCAGCAGTCGGTCTAGCGGCGAGCCTCCTGAGCAGTACTTC.

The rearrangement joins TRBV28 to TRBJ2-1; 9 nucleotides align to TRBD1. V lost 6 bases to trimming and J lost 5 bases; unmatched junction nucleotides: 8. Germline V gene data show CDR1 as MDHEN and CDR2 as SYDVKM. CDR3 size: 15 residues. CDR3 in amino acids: CASRLRDRENNEQFF. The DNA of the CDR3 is TGTGCCAGCAGGCTCCGGGACAGGGAAAACAATGAGCAGTTCTTC.

The CDR3 is CAISESRTGELFF. CDR3 DNA sequence: TGTGCCATCAGTGAAAGCCGCACCGGGGAGCTGTTTTTT. This chain joins TRBV10-3 and TRBJ2-2, with D uncertain. In germline, CDR1 is ENHRY, CDR2 SYGVKD. Trimming left V 3 bases short and J 4 bases short, with 6 bases between. The CDR3 has 13 amino acids.

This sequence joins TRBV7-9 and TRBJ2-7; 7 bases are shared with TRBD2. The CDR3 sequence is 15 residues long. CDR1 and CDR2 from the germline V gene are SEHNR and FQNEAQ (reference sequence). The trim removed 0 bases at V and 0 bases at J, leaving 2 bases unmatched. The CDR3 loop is CASSLAGGSSYEQYF. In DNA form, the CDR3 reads TGTGCCAGCAGCTTAGCGGGCGGGAGCTCCTACGAGCAGTACTTC. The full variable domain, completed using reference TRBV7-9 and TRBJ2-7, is DTGVSQNPRHKITKRGQNVTFRCDPISEHNRLYWYRQTLGQGPEFLTYFQNEAQLEKSRLLSDRFSAERPKGSFSTLEIQRTEQGDSAMYLCASSLAGGSSYEQYFGPGTRLTVT.

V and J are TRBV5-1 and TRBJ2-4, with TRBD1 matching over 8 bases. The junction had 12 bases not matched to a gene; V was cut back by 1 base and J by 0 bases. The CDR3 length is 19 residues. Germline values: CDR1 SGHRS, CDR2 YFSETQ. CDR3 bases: TGCGCCAGCAGCTTGACCCGGGACAGGACCAACCTAGCCAAAAACATTCAGTACTTC. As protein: CASSLTRDRTNLAKNIQYF.

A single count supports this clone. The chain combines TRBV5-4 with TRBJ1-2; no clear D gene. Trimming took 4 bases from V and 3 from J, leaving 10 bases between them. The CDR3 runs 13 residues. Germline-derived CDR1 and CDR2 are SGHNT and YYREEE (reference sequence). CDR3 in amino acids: CASSQHDYYGYTF. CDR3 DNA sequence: TGTGCCAGCAGCCAACATGATTACTATGGCTACACCTTC.

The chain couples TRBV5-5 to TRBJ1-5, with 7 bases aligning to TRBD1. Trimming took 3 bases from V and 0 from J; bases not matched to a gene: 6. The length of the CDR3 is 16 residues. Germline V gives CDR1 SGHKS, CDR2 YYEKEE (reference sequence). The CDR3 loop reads CASSWGQSYSNQPQHF. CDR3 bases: TGTGCCAGCAGCTGGGGACAGTCATATAGCAATCAGCCCCAGCATTTT.

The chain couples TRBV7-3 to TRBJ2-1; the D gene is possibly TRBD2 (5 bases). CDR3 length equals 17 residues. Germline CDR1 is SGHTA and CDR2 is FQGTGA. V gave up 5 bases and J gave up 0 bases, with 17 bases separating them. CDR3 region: CASSPTGSSISYNEQFF. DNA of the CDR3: TGTGCCAGCAGCCCCACCGGGTCTAGCATCTCCTACAATGAGCAGTTCTTC.

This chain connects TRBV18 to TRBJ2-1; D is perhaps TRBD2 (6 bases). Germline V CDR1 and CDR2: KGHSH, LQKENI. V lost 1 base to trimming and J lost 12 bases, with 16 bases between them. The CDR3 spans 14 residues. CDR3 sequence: CASSPHPSVVGQFF. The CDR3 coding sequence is TGTGCCAGCTCACCACATCCTAGCGTAGTCGGGCAGTTCTTC.

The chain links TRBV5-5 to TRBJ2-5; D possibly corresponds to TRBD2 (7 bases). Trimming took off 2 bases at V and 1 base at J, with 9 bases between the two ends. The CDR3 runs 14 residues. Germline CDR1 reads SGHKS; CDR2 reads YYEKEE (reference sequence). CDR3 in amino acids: CASSFGGAQETQYF. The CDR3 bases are TGTGCCAGCAGCTTTGGGGGGGCCCAAGAGACCCAGTACTTC.

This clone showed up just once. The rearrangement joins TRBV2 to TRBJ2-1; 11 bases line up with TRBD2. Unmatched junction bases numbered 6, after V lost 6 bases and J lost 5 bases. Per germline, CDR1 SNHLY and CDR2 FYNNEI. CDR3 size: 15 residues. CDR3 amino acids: CASRATSGRDNEQFF. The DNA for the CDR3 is TGTGCCAGCAGAGCCACTAGCGGGAGAGACAATGAGCAGTTCTTC. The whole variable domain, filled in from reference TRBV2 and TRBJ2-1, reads EPEVTQTPSHQVTQMGQEVILRCVPISNHLYFYWYRQILGQKVEFLVSFYNNEISEKSEIFDDQFSVERPDGSNFTLKIRSTKLEDSAMYFCASRATSGRDNEQFFGPGTRLTVL.